This entry lists 30 T cell receptor beta chains sequenced from one sample in a study of T cells expressing NK-cell markers. TCRdb re-called the 5' RACE reads; every CDR3 protein appears as one record, without DNA. This table holds about 460,000 distinct CDR3 sequences. The specimen sequenced was blood T cells: a sorted CD56 or NKG2C T cell subset, CD4+ or CD8+ T cells, or bulk PBMC T cells (not recorded which). The receptors were sampled from a woman between 45 and 60 years old in good health.

The chain employs TRBV24-1 and TRBJ2-6; TCRdb lists TRBD1, though no DNA is available to test this call. The CDR3 is 17 residues long. Germline lookup yields CDR1 KGHDR and CDR2 SFDVKD. The CDR3: CATSEGSPSSGANVLTF.

The chain's CDR3 is CASSNGTGGYNEQFF. The chain recombines TRBV5-1 with TRBJ2-1; TCRdb gives TRBD1 as the D gene, but with no DNA this cannot be confirmed. This CDR3 region has 15 residues. The germline gives CDR1 SGHRS, CDR2 YFSETQ.

CDR3: CASSAGTAYTEAFF. The chain employs TRBV5-1 and TRBJ1-1; the TCRdb call, TRBD1, lacks DNA for checking. This CDR3 comprises 14 residues. Germline values: CDR1 SGHRS, CDR2 YFSETQ.

The genes are TRBV15 and TRBJ1-2; TCRdb lists TRBD1, though no DNA is available to test this call. Germline V CDR1 and CDR2: LNHNV, YYDKDF (reference sequence). CDR3 length: 14 residues. CDR3 sequence reads: CATSGAHRAYGYTF. The full variable domain, with the rest looked up from reference TRBV15 and TRBJ1-2, is DAMVIQNPRYQVTQFGKPVTLSCSQTLNHNVMYWYQQKSSQAPKLLFHYYDKDFNNEADTPDNFQSRRPNTSFCFLDIRSPGLGDTAMYLCATSGAHRAYGYTFGSGTRLTVV.

The V and J genes are TRBV10-1 and TRBJ1-1; the D call from TCRdb, TRBD1, cannot be confirmed without DNA. The CDR3 length is 12 residues. Germline values: CDR1 WNHNN, CDR2 SYGVQD (reference sequence). CDR3 region: CASSEGVTEAFF.

The gene calls are TRBV10-3 and TRBJ2-2; checking the TCRdb D call of TRBD2 is not possible without DNA. From germline, CDR1 is ENHRY and CDR2 SYGVKD. CDR3 length equals 17 residues. This CDR3 is CAISGTGTSGSTGELFF.

The chain employs TRBV5-1 and TRBJ2-1; TCRdb's assignment of TRBD1 cannot be checked, as there is no DNA. The CDR3 has 14 residues. Germline CDR1 SGHRS, CDR2 YFSETQ. This CDR3 reads CASSPMTGTNEQFF.

The gene calls are TRBV24-1 and TRBJ1-1. The CDR3 spans 13 residues. Germline CDR1 KGHDR, CDR2 SFDVKD. The CDR3 here is CATSDLFGAEAFF.

The chain uses TRBV28 and TRBJ2-1; the D call of TRBD2 rests on TCRdb alone, since no DNA is present to check it. CDR3 length: 15 amino acids. Germline lookup yields CDR1 MDHEN and CDR2 SYDVKM. The CDR3 sequence is CASSSGGLAGDEQFF.

This sequence joins TRBV7-6 and TRBJ2-7; TCRdb picks TRBD2, but there is no DNA to check that call. This CDR3 is 16 amino acids long. From germline, CDR1 is SGHVS and CDR2 FNYEAQ. The CDR3 protein is CASSLASASGNYEQYF. Using reference TRBV7-6 and TRBJ2-7 for the parts outside the CDR3, the full variable domain is GAGVSQSPRYKVTKRGQDVALRCDPISGHVSLYWYRQALGQGPEFLTYFNYEAQQDKSGLPNDRFSAERPEGSISTLTIQRTEQRDSAMYRCASSLASASGNYEQYFGPGTRLTVT.

The CDR3 reads CASSQGLANNEQFF. The chain recombines TRBV3-1 with TRBJ2-1; TCRdb's D call of TRBD2 is untestable without DNA. This CDR3 contains 14 residues. From germline, CDR1 is LGHDT and CDR2 YNNKEL (reference sequence).

The chain links TRBV4-1 to TRBJ2-1; TCRdb's D call, TRBD2, is unchecked because there is no DNA. The V gene's germline CDR1 is MGHRA and CDR2 YSYEKL. This CDR3 is built from 15 residues. CDR3: CASSQDARGSNEQFF.

The chain is built from TRBV12-3 or TRBV12-4 and TRBJ2-3; with no DNA, the TCRdb D assignment of TRBD2 cannot be verified. The length of the CDR3 is 17 residues. The CDR3 protein is CASSEGTPGSSTDTQYF.

The chain combines TRBV5-1 with TRBJ2-3; TCRdb calls TRBD1, which cannot be checked without DNA. CDR3 length: 17 residues. The germline V gene has CDR1 SGHRS and CDR2 YFSETQ. CDR3 sequence reads: CASGAKAGGTSADTQYF.

This chain joins TRBV5-1 and TRBJ2-5; TCRdb picks TRBD2, but there is no DNA to check that call. The CDR3 is 16 residues long. Germline V gives CDR1 SGHRS, CDR2 YFSETQ. This chain's CDR3 is CASSLAIAGGPKTQYF.

This chain links TRBV2 with TRBJ2-3. The CDR3 extends over 15 amino acids. The germline V gene encodes CDR1 SNHLY and CDR2 FYNNEI. This CDR3 reads CASKRIVISTDTQYF.

The V gene is TRBV12-3 or TRBV12-4, the J gene TRBJ2-7. The CDR3 is 13 amino acids. CDR3 sequence: CASSFSLSYEQYF.

The V call is TRBV20-1, the J call TRBJ2-1; TCRdb's D call of TRBD1 is untestable without DNA. The CDR3 has 17 residues. Germline V gene data show CDR1 as DFQATT and CDR2 as SNEGSKA (reference sequence). CDR3 residues: CSARKPSGAGKLSEQFF.

CDR3 loop: CASSRTGSSYEQYF. The chain combines TRBV5-6 with TRBJ2-7. This CDR3 has 14 residues. CDR1 and CDR2 from the germline V gene are SGHDT and YYEEEE.

The chain links TRBV27 to TRBJ2-5; TCRdb proposes TRBD1, but this gene call is untestable without DNA. Germline lookup yields CDR1 MNHEY and CDR2 SMNVEV (reference sequence). The CDR3 covers 15 residues. CDR3 sequence: CASSYVAGGYVTQYF.

CDR3 sequence: CASSLGTGKPSTDTQYF. The V gene is TRBV5-4, the J gene TRBJ2-3; without DNA, the TCRdb call of TRBD1 cannot be checked. CDR3 size: 17 residues. The germline CDR1 and CDR2 sequences are SGHNT and YYREEE (reference sequence).

The rearrangement links TRBV19 to TRBJ2-2. Germline V CDR1 and CDR2: LNHDA, SQIVND (reference sequence). The CDR3 is 16 residues long. CDR3 amino acids: CASSILSGKNTGELFF.

The V and J genes are TRBV11-2 and TRBJ2-1; the TCRdb D gene call, TRBD2, has no DNA to confirm it. CDR3 size: 15 residues. Germline-derived CDR1 and CDR2 are SGHAT and FQNNGV. CDR3 loop: CASRLAGGRGNEQFF.

The chain joins TRBV2 to TRBJ1-5; TCRdb picks TRBD1, but there is no DNA to check that call. Germline CDR1 reads SNHLY; CDR2 reads FYNNEI. The CDR3 runs to 12 residues. CDR3 sequence reads: CAKGGSNQPQHF.

The CDR3 spells CASSLGRVLSEAFF. The chain couples TRBV7-9 to TRBJ1-1; TCRdb's D gene call, TRBD1, goes unchecked for lack of DNA. This CDR3 comprises 14 residues. The germline V gene encodes CDR1 SEHNR and CDR2 FQNEAQ (reference sequence).

The CDR3 loop is CASSTSGGSEDTQYF. V gene TRBV7-3 combines with J gene TRBJ2-3; TCRdb calls TRBD1, which cannot be checked without DNA. Germline V gene lookup returns CDR1 SGHTA and CDR2 FQGTGA. CDR3 length: 15 residues.

This chain uses TRBV5-1 with TRBJ2-1; lacking DNA, the TRBD1 call made by TCRdb goes unchecked. The CDR3 length is 13 residues. Per germline, CDR1 SGHRS and CDR2 YFSETQ. CDR3 loop: CASSYDRANEQFF.

The V and J genes are TRBV7-6 and TRBJ1-5. The germline gives CDR1 SGHVS, CDR2 FNYEAQ. This CDR3 comprises 14 residues. CDR3 protein: CASSDGTANQPQHF. Drawing the rest from reference TRBV7-6 and TRBJ1-5, the complete variable domain is GAGVSQSPRYKVTKRGQDVALRCDPISGHVSLYWYRQALGQGPEFLTYFNYEAQQDKSGLPNDRFSAERPEGSISTLTIQRTEQRDSAMYRCASSDGTANQPQHFGDGTRLSIL.

The chain combines TRBV6-6 with TRBJ2-7; TCRdb calls TRBD2, which cannot be checked without DNA. The CDR3 extends over 14 amino acids. Looked up from germline, CDR1 is MNHNY and CDR2 is SVGAGI (reference sequence). The CDR3 loop is CASSASGRDVEQYF.

The chain employs TRBV6-1 and TRBJ2-5; with no DNA, the TCRdb D assignment of TRBD1 cannot be verified. Per germline, CDR1 MNHNS and CDR2 SASEGT. This CDR3 region has 13 residues. CDR3 protein: CASSERGWETQYF.